These T cell receptor beta chains were read from a single sample in a study of blood T cell repertoires in COVID-19. TCRdb keeps only in-frame clones here, not all; method: immunoSEQ multiplex PCR. The profile shows 160,000 or so clones, roughly 84% of them singletons. The sequenced sample was PBMCs or T cells enriched from blood (not recorded which). The source of these receptors is a human donor with acute COVID-19. The donor label of this sample is uncertain. Both conserved end residues are part of each CDR3. The D gene is left open where the match is weak. Size is omitted from some rows. Given values are once, few, many or a class for expanded clones.

12 | TRBJ2-3 | . | TRBV2 | many | CASSLAPDTQYF | TGTGCCAGCAGCCTAGCTCCCGATACGCAGTATTTT
15 | TRBJ2-3 | TRBD1 | TRBV6-6 | . | CASTESPTGTDTQYF | TGTGCCAGCACCGAATCCCCGACAGGGACAGATACGCAGTATTTT
15 | TRBJ2-2 | TRBD2 | TRBV7-8 | . | CASSLGTSVTGELFF | TGTGCCAGCAGCTTAGGGACTAGCGTTACCGGGGAGCTGTTTTTT
13 | TRBJ2-7 | TRBD2 | TRBV6-5 | . | CASRRGGAYEQYF | TGTGCCAGCAGGCGCGGGGGGGCCTACGAGCAGTACTTC
13 | TRBJ1-1 | . | TRBV29-1 | . | CSVGPQGNTEAFF | TGCAGCGTGGGGCCACAGGGTAACACTGAAGCTTTCTTT
17 | TRBJ2-2 | TRBD2 | TRBV18 | . | CASSLSVGGGSTGELFF | TGTGCCAGCTCACTTTCCGTTGGCGGGGGGAGCACCGGGGAGCTGTTTTTT
13 | TRBJ2-5 | . | TRBV6-1 | . | CASSEGPVTTQYF | TGTGCCAGCAGTGAAGGGCCCGTTACGACCCAGTACTTC
15 | TRBJ1-6 | . | TRBV4-1 | . | CASRLTRGDNSPLHF | TGCGCCAGCCGCCTGACACGGGGGGATAATTCACCCCTCCACTTT
15 | TRBJ1-6 | . | TRBV19 | once | CASSIQGSYNSPLHF | TGTGCCAGTAGTATTCAGGGTTCCTATAATTCACCCCTCCACTTT
14 | TRBJ2-7 | TRBD1 | TRBV27 | few | CASSPQGARGEQYF | TGTGCCAGCAGTCCCCAGGGGGCCAGGGGCGAGCAGTACTTC
12 | TRBJ2-5 | . | TRBV27 | . | CASRDWQETQYF | TGTGCCAGCAGGGACTGGCAAGAGACCCAGTACTTC
12 | TRBJ1-3 | . | TRBV11-2 | . | CASTTSGNTIYF | TGTGCCAGCACCACATCTGGAAACACCATATATTTT
15 | TRBJ1-5 | TRBD1 | TRBV2 | . | CASRAGTGGHQPQHF | TGTGCCAGCAGGGCCGGGACAGGGGGGCATCAGCCCCAGCATTTT
13 | TRBJ2-1 | . | TRBV6-6 | . | CASRSSANNEQFF | TGTGCCAGCAGATCTTCCGCTAACAATGAGCAGTTCTTC
12 | TRBJ2-5 | . | TRBV19 | once | CASSIDRDWLYF | TGTGCCAGTAGTATAGATCGGGACTGGCTGTACTTC
14 | TRBJ2-1 | . | TRBV20-1 | . | CSASITGGRNEQFF | TGCAGTGCTAGTATCACGGGGGGCCGGAATGAGCAGTTCTTC
16 | TRBJ1-1 | . | TRBV5-4 | . | CASSSRRGWRNTEAFF | TGTGCCAGCAGCTCGAGACGGGGGTGGAGGAACACTGAAGCTTTCTTT
16 | TRBJ2-2 | . | TRBV5-1 | . | CASSLGQGANTGELFF | TGCGCCAGCAGCTTGGGCCAGGGCGCGAACACCGGGGAGCTGTTTTTT
15 | TRBJ2-4 | . | TRBV11-2 | . | CASSERGLRQNIQYF | TGTGCCAGCAGCGAAAGGGGCCTGCGGCAAAACATTCAGTACTTC
14 | TRBJ2-3 | . | TRBV18 | . | CASSPRSPPDTQYF | TGTGCCAGCTCACCCCGGTCGCCCCCAGATACGCAGTATTTT
15 | TRBJ1-5 | . | TRBV6-5 | . | CASSYSAGGGQPQHF | TGTGCCAGCAGTTACTCGGCGGGCGGAGGGCAGCCCCAGCATTTT
13 | TRBJ2-3 | TRBD1 | TRBV2 | . | CASRPTGGDTQYF | TGTGCCAGCAGACCCACAGGGGGCGATACGCAGTATTTT
14 | TRBJ1-6 | . | TRBV7-3 | few | CASSRTGYNSPLHF | TGTGCCAGCAGCCGTACAGGGTATAATTCACCCCTCCACTTT
13 | TRBJ1-1 | . | TRBV6-2/TRBV6-3 | . | CASSTTGNTEAFF | TGTGCCAGCAGTACGACAGGGAACACTGAAGCTTTCTTT
13 | TRBJ1-2 | . | TRBV5-8 | . | CASSLWGVDGYTF | TGTGCCAGCAGCTTATGGGGAGTAGACGGCTACACCTTC
16 | TRBJ1-1 | . | TRBV4-1 | . | CASSQRPGAVETEAFF | TGCGCCAGCAGCCAACGACCAGGGGCGGTGGAAACTGAAGCTTTCTTT
14 | TRBJ1-2 | TRBD1 | TRBV7-9 | . | CASSLAGGGDGYTF | TGTGCCAGCAGCTTGGCAGGGGGCGGCGATGGCTACACCTTC
17 | TRBJ1-1 | . | TRBV7-9 | . | CASSLAHRWGMNTEAFF | TGTGCCAGCAGCTTAGCGCACCGCTGGGGCATGAACACTGAAGCTTTCTTT
17 | TRBJ1-6 | . | TRBV5-6 | . | CASSSPGTSGNNSPLHF | TGTGCCAGCAGCTCTCCCGGGACATCCGGGAATAATTCACCCCTCCACTTT
14 | TRBJ2-7 | . | TRBV2 | once | CASNGQTAGYEQYF | TGTGCCAGCAATGGGCAAACTGCCGGATACGAGCAGTACTTC
13 | TRBJ1-2 | . | TRBV2 | . | CASSEARDSGYTF | TGTGCCAGCAGTGAAGCCCGGGACTCTGGCTACACCTTC
13 | TRBJ1-3 | . | TRBV29-1 | . | CSAGGTAGNTIYF | TGCAGCGCTGGGGGCACCGCTGGAAACACCATATATTTT
16 | TRBJ1-4 | TRBD1 | TRBV20-1 | . | CSASGVEGARNEKLFF | TGCAGTGCTAGTGGCGTGGAGGGGGCCCGTAATGAAAAACTGTTTTTT
15 | TRBJ2-1 | . | TRBV7-2 | . | CASSLEWGRYNEQFF | TGTGCCAGCAGCTTGGAATGGGGGCGGTACAATGAGCAGTTCTTC
17 | TRBJ1-4 | . | TRBV10-3 | once | CAISESKGVGTNEKLFF | TGTGCCATCAGTGAGTCGAAGGGGGTAGGAACTAATGAAAAACTGTTTTTT
15 | TRBJ2-7 | TRBD1 | TRBV7-2 | . | CASSLGGTGYYEQYF | TGTGCCAGCAGCTTAGGGGGGACAGGGTACTACGAGCAGTACTTC
16 | TRBJ2-7 | TRBD2 | TRBV19 | . | CASSVHQGLYSYEQYF | TGTGCCAGTAGTGTTCACCAGGGACTATACTCCTACGAGCAGTACTTC
14 | TRBJ1-1 | . | TRBV28 | . | CASSQRLRNTEAFF | TGTGCCAGCAGCCAAAGACTGAGGAACACTGAAGCTTTCTTT
12 | TRBJ2-7 | . | TRBV12-3/TRBV12-4 | . | CASGTDSYEQYF | TGTGCCAGCGGGACGGACAGCTACGAGCAGTACTTC
14 | TRBJ2-7 | . | TRBV18 | . | CASSPASFTYEQYF | TGTGCCAGCTCACCAGCGTCTTTCACCTACGAGCAGTACTTC
15 | TRBJ2-1 | TRBD1 | TRBV6-4 | . | CASSRDREAFNEQFF | TGTGCCAGCAGTAGGGACAGGGAAGCTTTCAATGAGCAGTTCTTC
14 | TRBJ2-1 | . | TRBV11-3 | . | CASSLDYTGVEQFF | TGTGCCAGCAGCTTGGACTACACAGGTGTTGAGCAGTTCTTC
16 | TRBJ2-7 | . | TRBV27 | . | CASSLSWAERPYEQYF | TGTGCCAGCAGTTTATCCTGGGCAGAACGACCCTACGAGCAGTACTTC
13 | TRBJ1-2 | . | TRBV7-6 | . | CASSLEGRDGYTF | TGTGCCAGCAGCTTAGAGGGGAGGGATGGCTACACCTTC
13 | TRBJ1-2 | TRBD1 | TRBV12-3/TRBV12-4 | . | CASSFDRAYGYTF | TGTGCCAGCAGTTTCGACAGGGCCTATGGCTACACCTTC
16 | TRBJ2-3 | TRBD2 | TRBV9 | . | CASSASSGGITDTQYF | TGTGCCAGCAGCGCCTCTAGCGGGGGAATCACAGATACGCAGTATTTT
17 | TRBJ2-3 | . | TRBV14 | once | CASSQPILGGGQNTQYF | TGTGCCAGCAGCCAACCAATCTTGGGGGGGGGCCAAAATACGCAGTATTTT
19 | TRBJ2-4 | TRBD1 | TRBV3-1/TRBV3-2 | . | CASSHRPLGTGNTKNIQYF | TGTGCCAGCAGCCACAGACCTTTAGGGACAGGGAATACGAAAAACATTCAGTACTTC
15 | TRBJ2-2 | TRBD2 | TRBV4-2 | . | CASSPTGGRTGELFF | TGTGCCAGCAGCCCGACGGGGGGGCGGACCGGGGAGCTGTTTTTT
13 | TRBJ2-7 | . | TRBV7-6 | . | CASSSISSYEQYF | TGTGCCAGCAGCTCAATTAGCTCCTACGAGCAGTACTTC